This TCR beta chain was captured by sequencing in a study of cytomegalovirus exposure and HLA in healthy donors. Study-level results: Of the V segments, some could not be distinguished, including TRBV6-2 and TRBV6-3, and were excluded. It was likely that a cluster of highly shared sequence variants was a sequencing artifact.

Despite likely unrecorded immune exposures, the donors were nominally healthy at the time of sampling. The PCR made use of 60 Vbeta and 13 Jbeta primers. TCRdb's copy holds only in-frame clones and misses some; the assay was immunoSEQ multiplex PCR. In the table there are some 120,000 clones, 70% to 80% of which are singletons. The CDR3 is 16 residues long. Trimming pared 6 bases from V and 4 bases from J, leaving 19 bases between. Germline V gene data show CDR1 as SNHLY and CDR2 as FYNNEI. As for this clone: Its antigen is still unknown. Other DNA sequences of this sample code for an identical CDR3.

The specimen was PBMCs. The chain joins TRBV2 to TRBJ1-3; D ambiguous. The TCR was taken from a man aged 45-65 years in good health and CMV-seronegative. CDR3 sequence: CASRPGMASSGNTIYF. DNA for the CDR3: TGTGCCAGCAGGCCCGGGATGGCCAGCTCCGGAAACACCATATATTTT.